One and the same sample provided the 5 T cell receptor beta chains below, sequenced in a study of T cell repertoires in cytomegalovirus infection. In TCRdb, the reads were re-called with MiXCR into one record per CDR3 protein. The top ten hold around 20% of the sample, which has approximately 300,000 distinct CDR3 sequences, under 35% seen once. Which antigens these TCRs recognize remains unknown. Here the sequenced sample was cultured PBMCs, taken from culture after CMV antigen stimulation. The receptors derive from a human donor in good health (CMV status not recorded). Some clones in this sample may be carry-over from other donors' samples.

The rearrangement joins TRBV7-3 to TRBJ2-1; D unresolved. Between the trimmed V and J ends, which lost 5 bases and 0 bases, there was a span of 11 bases. This CDR3 comprises 15 residues. Germline CDR1 and CDR2: SGHTA and FQGTGA. In nucleotides, the CDR3 is TGTGCCAGCAGCCACACTTCGAGCTCCTACAATGAGCAGTTCTTC. Translation: CASSHTSSSYNEQFF.

The genes are TRBV20-1 and TRBJ2-7, with 7 nucleotides matching TRBD1. The CDR3 has 12 amino acids. Unmatched junction bases numbered 4, after V lost 5 bases and J lost 3 bases. Germline V gene lookup returns CDR1 DFQATT and CDR2 SNEGSKA (reference sequence). The DNA of the CDR3 is TGCAGTGCTGAGGGACAGAACTACGAGCAGTACTTC. Its translation: CSAEGQNYEQYF.

This chain joins TRBV27 and TRBJ1-2; D gene unclear. The V and J ends lost 3 bases and 1 base respectively, with 6 bases between them. The CDR3 spans 13 residues. CDR1 is MNHEY and CDR2 is SMNVEV in the germline V gene (reference sequence). The CDR3 sequence: CASSFTFNYGYTF. As DNA, the CDR3 is TGTGCCAGCAGTTTCACTTTTAACTATGGCTACACCTTC.

V is TRBV15 and J is TRBJ2-1, with 7 bases lining up with TRBD2. CDR1 is LNHNV, CDR2 YYDKDF, per germline (reference sequence). The CDR3 has 15 residues. The ends lost 4 bases at V and 8 bases at J; junction bases unmatched: 11. The CDR3 is CATSTSGTIYDEQFF. The DNA for the CDR3 is TGTGCCACCAGCACCTCCGGGACTATATATGATGAGCAGTTCTTC.

This clonotype was detected only a few times. V and J are TRBV7-9 and TRBJ1-2; D remains unclear. Germline V CDR1 and CDR2: SEHNR, FQNEAQ (reference sequence). V was clipped by 1 base and J by 6 bases, with 9 bases between them. The CDR3 sequence is 13 residues long. The CDR3 nucleotides read TGTGCCAGCAGCTTAGGACAAAGCCATGGCTACACCTTC. Translated: CASSLGQSHGYTF.